Given below is one T cell receptor beta chain in context. As yet, its antigen is unknown. Germline lookup yields CDR1 LGHNA and CDR2 YNFKEQ. The junction had 10 bases not matched to a gene; V was cut back by 0 bases and J by 9 bases. The CDR3 covers 18 residues. This entry comes from a study of CD8 T cells in ankylosing spondylitis. Study findings and constraints: The authors reported significant enrichment of disease-linked clones in matched ankylosing spondylitis synovial fluid. The authors found the disease-linked clones to be CD8+ and relatively rare in peripheral blood. A TCR beta motif of roughly eight highly homologous variants appeared characteristic of ankylosing spondylitis blood. Reactive arthritis synovial fluid and blood previously showed some of these motif variants.

Quantitative 5'-RACE with molecular barcodes was used to make the TCR beta libraries. TCRdb processed the 5' RACE reads anew with MiXCR; each CDR3 protein has one entry. The data show fewer than 650,000 distinct CDR3 sequences, roughly an eighth seen once. Source material: blood, either unsorted or a sorted T cell fraction (not recorded which). This TCR derives from a male donor with ankylosing spondylitis. V is TRBV4-2 and J is TRBJ2-1; 14 bases map to TRBD2. The CDR3 spells CASSQDLGLAGGPGEQFF. The CDR3 DNA reads TGTGCCAGCAGCCAAGATCTAGGACTAGCGGGAGGTCCTGGTGAGCAGTTCTTC.